The present T cell receptor beta chain was sequenced within a study of T cells after yellow fever vaccination. There are a few counts of this clonotype. CDR3 length: 15 amino acids. Trimming left V 5 bases short and J 9 bases short, with 20 bases between. CDR1 is SGHTA and CDR2 is FQGTGA in the germline V gene. TCRdb passed the 5' RACE reads through MiXCR, listing each CDR3 protein once. This table holds about 99,000 distinct CDR3 sequences, roughly 5.2% found once. This sequence was found in a man younger than 35 who received the YFV17D yellow fever vaccine. This chain connects TRBV7-3 to TRBJ2-1, with a tentative D call TRBD1 (5 bases). Here the sequenced sample was CD8+ T cells sorted from PBMCs, taken 10 days after the yellow fever booster vaccination. The CDR3 nucleotides are TGTGCCAGCAGCCAGAAATTGGTCAGGGTCCGTGAGCAGTTCTTC. Its protein product is CASSQKLVRVREQFF.